Below are 30 T cell receptor beta chains sequenced from a single sample in a study of OX40 agonist ivuxolimab in advanced cancers. Assay: immunoSEQ multiplex PCR; the TCRdb copy retains only in-frame clones and omits some. The table shows about 73,000 clones, with about nine tenths occurring only once. Sample: CD4+ or CD8+ T cells sorted from blood, taken in a trial of the OX40 agonist ivuxolimab. These receptors were collected from an adult with an advanced solid tumor such as melanoma, head and neck, liver or kidney cancer.

The J gene is TRBJ2-5, the V gene TRBV7-7; weak D call: TRBD2 (7 bases). There are 13 residues in the CDR3. Germline V gene data show CDR1 as SSHAT and CDR2 as FNYEAQ (reference sequence). The V end lost 7 bases, the J end lost 5 bases, and 14 bases lay between the germline ends. CDR3 residues: CASNSGGSETQYF. CDR3 nucleotides: TGTGCCAGCAACTCGGGGGGCTCTGAGACCCAGTACTTC.

The chain recombines TRBV27 with TRBJ1-2, with TRBD1 identical over 7 bases. With 6 bases clipped from V and 2 bases from J, the junction kept 3 bases outside the gene matches. The CDR3 has 13 residues. Germline CDR1 and CDR2: MNHEY and SMNVEV (reference sequence). The chain's CDR3 is CASSIQGNYGYTF. In DNA form, the CDR3 reads TGTGCCAGCAGCATACAGGGGAACTATGGCTACACCTTC.

The V gene is TRBV29-1, the J gene TRBJ1-1; a weak D match, TRBD1 (5 bases). Germline V gene lookup returns CDR1 SQVTM and CDR2 ANQGSEA. CDR3 length equals 11 residues. V lost 4 bases to trimming and J lost 11 bases, with 14 bases between them. CDR3 nucleotide sequence: TGCAGCGTTGTGGACACACTCGAGGCTTTCTTT. It yields the protein CSVVDTLEAFF.

The V and J genes are TRBV5-1 and TRBJ2-7; 9 nucleotides match TRBD1. CDR3 length equals 15 residues. The V and J ends lost 3 bases and 3 bases, in that order; junction bases with no gene match: 7. Germline values: CDR1 SGHRS, CDR2 YFSETQ. The CDR3 sequence is CASSWRNRGLYEQYF. In DNA, the CDR3 is TGCGCCAGCAGCTGGAGGAACAGGGGGCTCTACGAGCAGTACTTC.

The chain has TRBV7-8 and TRBJ2-1; 11 bases map to TRBD2. V shed 2 bases and J 4 bases; nucleotides not matched to a gene: 4. The CDR3 totals 16 residues. Looked up from germline, CDR1 is SGHVS and CDR2 is FQNEAQ. CDR3 coding DNA: TGTGCCAGCAGCTTAAAACTAGCGGGGGTATACAATGAGCAGTTCTTC. Translated, it gives CASSLKLAGVYNEQFF.

The count of this clone is one. The chain is built from TRBV9 and TRBJ2-7; no definite D call. Germline V gives CDR1 SGDLS, CDR2 YYNGEE. V lost 0 bases, J lost 0 bases, and 7 bases lay in between. This CDR3 region has 14 residues. As DNA, the CDR3 is TGTGCCAGCAGCGTAGCGTGGGGCTCCTACGAGCAGTACTTC. This encodes CASSVAWGSYEQYF.

This chain links TRBV11-2 with TRBJ2-3, with 9 bases fitting TRBD1. The V and J ends lost 5 bases and 3 bases, in that order; junction bases with no gene match: 9. CDR3 length equals 16 residues. Germline V CDR1 and CDR2: SGHAT, FQNNGV. This CDR3 is CASSTGDRDITDTQYF. The CDR3 nucleotides read TGTGCCAGCAGCACCGGGGACAGGGACATAACAGATACGCAGTATTTT.

Only a few counts were recorded for this clone. The CDR3 DNA follows: TGTGCCAGCAGCCCCTTGACGGGGACTGAAGCTTTCTTT. It yields the protein CASSPLTGTEAFF. This chain joins TRBV9 and TRBJ1-1; D call uncertain. CDR1 and CDR2 (germline): SGDLS, YYNGEE. The CDR3 covers 13 residues. With 4 bases removed from V and 5 bases from J, the gap between germline ends came to 12 bases.

This sequence joins TRBV6-1 and TRBJ1-1; no firm D call. The CDR3 contains 13 residues. V lost 6 bases, J lost 1 base, and 9 bases lay in between. Germline lookup yields CDR1 MNHNS and CDR2 SASEGT. In DNA form, the CDR3 reads TGTGCCAGCAGCACAGTAGCGAACACTGAAGCTTTCTTT. It is translated as CASSTVANTEAFF.

The J gene is TRBJ2-1, the V gene TRBV29-1; no clear D. V was trimmed by 4 bases and J by 5 bases, leaving 9 bases between them. Germline V gene sequence: CDR1 SQVTM, CDR2 ANQGSEA. This CDR3 comprises 12 residues. The CDR3 DNA is TGCAGCGTTGTGTCTCCGAACAATGAGCAGTTCTTC. This codes for CSVVSPNNEQFF.

This rearrangement joins TRBV9 to TRBJ2-3, with D tentatively TRBD1 or TRBD2 (5 bases each). CDR3 size: 14 residues. Germline loops: CDR1 SGDLS, CDR2 YYNGEE. Trimming removed 1 base from V and 3 bases from J, with 9 bases in between. The CDR3 DNA sequence: TGTGCCAGCAGCGTATCAGGGAGAACAGATACGCAGTATTTT. It is translated as CASSVSGRTDTQYF. The whole variable domain, remainder taken from reference TRBV9 and TRBJ2-3, is DSGVTQTPKHLITATGQRVTLRCSPRSGDLSVYWYQQSLDQGLQFLIQYYNGEERAKGNILERFSAQQFPDLHSELNLSSLELGDSALYFCASSVSGRTDTQYFGPGTRLTVL.

For the CDR3, the DNA is TGTGCCAGCAACCCTAGCGGCTACCAAGAGACCCAGTACTTC. Protein: CASNPSGYQETQYF. The chain is built from TRBV7-9 and TRBJ2-5, with 7 bases aligning to TRBD2. Germline CDR1 reads SEHNR; CDR2 reads FQNEAQ (reference sequence). The CDR3 sequence is 14 residues long. With 7 bases clipped from V and 0 bases from J, the junction kept 5 bases outside the gene matches.

The chain carries TRBV28 and TRBJ2-3; D remains unclear. Germline CDR1 and CDR2: MDHEN and SYDVKM. V gave up 1 base and J gave up 4 bases, with 3 bases separating them. The CDR3 sequence is 12 residues long. CDR3 nucleotides: TGTGCCAGCAGTTTATATTCAGATACGCAGTATTTT. Its translation is CASSLYSDTQYF.

The chain carries TRBV10-2 and TRBJ1-3, with a tentative D call TRBD1 (6 bases). The CDR3 is 18 residues long. The germline V gene has CDR1 WSHSY and CDR2 SAAADI. Trimming took off 1 base at V and 0 bases at J, with 16 bases between the two ends. CDR3 sequence (DNA): TGCGCCAGCAGTGAGTTCCTCCCCACAGGGAGCTCTGGAAACACCATATATTTT. It specifies CASSEFLPTGSSGNTIYF.

The chain employs TRBV7-9 and TRBJ1-2; no clear D gene. Per germline, CDR1 SEHNR and CDR2 FQNEAQ (reference sequence). The length of the CDR3 is 12 residues. Trimming pared 5 bases from V and 4 bases from J, leaving 8 bases between. The CDR3 protein is CASSTGPYGYTF. In nucleotides, the CDR3 is TGTGCCAGCAGCACCGGGCCCTATGGCTACACCTTC.

The V call is TRBV5-6, the J call TRBJ2-2; D not resolved. Germline loops: CDR1 SGHDT, CDR2 YYEEEE. Trimming stripped 0 bases from V and 4 bases from J, with 7 bases between. This CDR3 contains 14 residues. CDR3 DNA sequence: TGTGCCAGCAGCTTGGTGCTGGGCACCGGGGAGCTGTTTTTT. This translates into CASSLVLGTGELFF.

This clone has just a few counts. The gene calls are TRBV19 and TRBJ2-1; no clear D. Trimming removed 5 bases from V and 7 bases from J, with 9 bases in between. The CDR3 consists of 12 residues. Germline CDR1 and CDR2: LNHDA and SQIVND (reference sequence). The chain's CDR3 is CASSFRDNEQFF. CDR3 nucleotide sequence: TGTGCCAGTAGTTTCCGAGATAATGAGCAGTTCTTC.

The chain carries TRBV7-6 and TRBJ2-1, with 9 nucleotides matching TRBD2. CDR1 is SGHVS and CDR2 is FNYEAQ in the germline V gene. After removal of 1 base from V and 4 bases from J, the junction contained 5 bases not matched to a gene. The CDR3 totals 16 residues. DNA for the CDR3: TGTGCCAGCAGCTTAGGCTCTAGCGGGAAATACAATGAGCAGTTCTTC. Translated, it gives CASSLGSSGKYNEQFF.

V usage is TRBV6-4 and J usage is TRBJ2-1; 9 positions match TRBD2. Germline V lookup: CDR1 MRHNA, CDR2 SNTAGT. Trimming removed 4 bases from V and 7 bases from J; junction bases left unmatched: 11. The CDR3 totals 16 residues. The CDR3 DNA reads as TGTGCCAGCAGTGCCCTGGGCGGGAGGGCCAGGAATGAGCAGTTCTTC. Protein product: CASSALGGRARNEQFF.

This chain links TRBV28 with TRBJ1-2, with D uncertain. The CDR3 contains 14 residues. CDR1 MDHEN and CDR2 SYDVKM come from the germline V gene. V was cut by 6 bases and J by 6 bases, with 17 bases left in between. CDR3 in DNA: TGTGCCAGCAGACTAACTCCCGAGCCTCATGGCTACACCTTC. It yields the protein CASRLTPEPHGYTF.

The chain recombines TRBV19 with TRBJ2-1; D may be TRBD1 (6 bases). The germline gives CDR1 LNHDA, CDR2 SQIVND (reference sequence). Trimming removed 6 bases from V and 4 bases from J, with 13 bases in between. The CDR3 loop spans 14 amino acids. The CDR3 DNA is TGTGCCAGTAGCCCGCCAGGGGTTTACAATGAGCAGTTCTTC. Protein sequence: CASSPPGVYNEQFF. Drawing the rest from reference TRBV19 and TRBJ2-1, the complete variable domain is DGGITQSPKYLFRKEGQNVTLSCEQNLNHDAMYWYRQDPGQGLRLIYYSQIVNDFQKGDIAEGYSVSREKKESFPLTVTSAQKNPTAFYLCASSPPGVYNEQFFGPGTRLTVL.

V gene TRBV7-8 combines with J gene TRBJ1-2; D ambiguous. Germline loops: CDR1 SGHVS, CDR2 FQNEAQ. This CDR3 is 14 amino acids long. Trimming cost V 5 bases and J 4 bases, with 14 bases left between them. The CDR3 is CASSKTTSGYGYTF. The CDR3 nucleotides are TGTGCCAGCAGCAAAACGACGTCAGGCTATGGCTACACCTTC. Variable domain in full (rest from reference TRBV7-8 and TRBJ1-2): GAGVSQSPRYKVAKRGQDVALRCDPISGHVSLFWYQQALGQGPEFLTYFQNEAQLDKSGLPSDRFFAERPEGSVSTLKIQRTQQEDSAVYLCASSKTTSGYGYTFGSGTRLTVV.

This chain connects TRBV9 to TRBJ2-4, with 8 bases that match TRBD1. The ends lost 4 bases at V and 6 bases at J; junction bases unmatched: 9. CDR1 and CDR2 (germline): SGDLS, YYNGEE. The CDR3 sequence is 15 residues long. The DNA of the CDR3 is TGTGCCAGCAGCCCTTCCGGACAGGGATTAAACATTCAGTACTTC. Translation: CASSPSGQGLNIQYF.

The rearrangement uses TRBV30 and TRBJ2-1, with 11 positions matching TRBD1. The CDR3 loop spans 14 amino acids. V lost 2 bases, J lost 6 bases, and 3 bases stayed unmatched. Looked up from germline, CDR1 is GTSNPN and CDR2 is SVGIG (reference sequence). The CDR3 DNA sequence: TGTGCCTGGAGTATTGGACAGGGGGCCAATGAGCAGTTCTTC. It yields the protein CAWSIGQGANEQFF.

This clone was seen only once. The CDR3, as DNA: TGTGCCAGCAGCGTAGATATTAACGGATTGAAAGAGACCCAGTACTTC. This encodes CASSVDINGLKETQYF. The chain couples TRBV9 to TRBJ2-5; D is uncertain. The germline gives CDR1 SGDLS, CDR2 YYNGEE. This CDR3 contains 16 residues. Trimming stripped 0 bases from V and 3 bases from J, with 15 bases between.

V is TRBV2 and J is TRBJ2-2; 7 bases map to TRBD2. Looked up from germline, CDR1 is SNHLY and CDR2 is FYNNEI. V trimming: 0 bases; J trimming: 4 bases; junction bases outside the gene matches: 8. The length of the CDR3 is 17 residues. In DNA form, the CDR3 reads TGTGCCAGCAGTGAAGCCCAGACTAGCCTCCTCACCGGGGAGCTGTTTTTT. This codes for CASSEAQTSLLTGELFF.

The chain carries TRBV11-2 and TRBJ1-1; D is unresolved. This CDR3 is 14 amino acids long. Germline V lookup: CDR1 SGHAT, CDR2 FQNNGV. Trimming pared 7 bases from V and 11 bases from J, leaving 23 bases between. This chain's CDR3 is CASTRTAANPGAFF. CDR3 nucleotide sequence: TGTGCCAGCACCAGAACGGCAGCGAACCCTGGGGCTTTCTTT. The entire variable domain, with the rest obtained from reference TRBV11-2 and TRBJ1-1, is as follows: EAGVAQSPRYKIIEKRQSVAFWCNPISGHATLYWYQQILGQGPKLLIQFQNNGVVDDSQLPKDRFSAERLKGVDSTLKIQPAKLEDSAVYLCASTRTAANPGAFFGQGTRLTVV.

This chain joins TRBV28 and TRBJ2-5, with 8 bases fitting TRBD1. The tail of the sequence fits TRBJ2-7 better, so the J call may be wrong. The CDR3 consists of 16 residues. Germline V gene sequence: CDR1 MDHEN, CDR2 SYDVKM. Here the CDR3 DNA reads TGTGCCAGCAGTTTATCTGCAGGGGGCCCCTCCTACGAGCAGTACTTC. Translating gives CASSLSAGGPSYEQYF.

This chain links TRBV5-1 with TRBJ1-2; 7 nucleotides align to TRBD1. V lost 3 bases and J lost 8; bases outside the gene matches: 7. Germline V gene lookup returns CDR1 SGHRS and CDR2 YFSETQ. The CDR3 length is 13 residues. Here the CDR3 reads CASSSRDSRGYTF. The CDR3 DNA reads TGCGCCAGCAGCTCCCGGGACAGCCGCGGCTACACCTTC. Full variable domain (missing parts from reference TRBV5-1 and TRBJ1-2): KAGVTQTPRYLIKTRGQQVTLSCSPISGHRSVSWYQQTPGQGLQFLFEYFSETQRNKGNFPGRFSGRQFSNSRSEMNVSTLELGDSALYLCASSSRDSRGYTFGSGTRLTVV.

The chain carries TRBV6-6 and TRBJ2-7; D gene uncertain. V dropped 2 bases and J dropped 3 bases, with 8 bases sitting between them. This CDR3 region has 13 residues. Germline V gene lookup returns CDR1 MNHNY and CDR2 SVGAGI (reference sequence). In DNA form, the CDR3 reads TGTGCCAGCAGTTACCGGTTGAGCTACGAGCAGTACTTC. Its protein is CASSYRLSYEQYF.